The rows below give T cell receptor beta chains drawn from one sample of a study of T cells in Graves' hyperthyroidism and ophthalmopathy. TCRdb used MiXCR to reprocess the multiplex PCR reads, holding one entry per CDR3 protein. The table shows hundreds of thousands of distinct CDR3 sequences, with approximately 15% occurring only once. The material sequenced was blood. Receptors originate from a woman aged 25 to 39 with Graves' hyperthyroidism that later progressed to Graves' ophthalmopathy. CDR3s include the opening cysteine and the closing phenylalanine or tryptophan. Each record gives: J gene, V gene, D gene, clone size, CDR3 protein, CDR3 DNA. The D gene is left open where the match is weak. Size tells how often a clone was seen (once, few, many) or the class of an expanded clone, and some rows leave it out.

j_call: TRBJ2-5; v_call: TRBV12-3/TRBV12-4; d_call: -; clone_size: many; cdr3_aa: CASSSYQETQYF; cdr3_nt: TGTGCCAGCAGCTCGTACCAAGAGACCCAGTACTTC
j_call: TRBJ2-1; v_call: TRBV4-1; d_call: -; clone_size: few; cdr3_aa: CASSFTTVQYNEQFF; cdr3_nt: TGCGCCAGCAGCTTTACCACGGTCCAGTACAATGAGCAGTTCTTC
j_call: TRBJ2-7; v_call: TRBV6-1; d_call: -; clone_size: -; cdr3_aa: CASRHSYEQYF; cdr3_nt: TGTGCCAGCAGGCATTCCTACGAGCAGTACTTC
j_call: TRBJ2-7; v_call: TRBV3-1; d_call: TRBD2; clone_size: -; cdr3_aa: CASSPTLAGGLYEQYF; cdr3_nt: TGTGCCAGCAGCCCAACACTAGCGGGAGGGCTCTACGAGCAGTACTTC
j_call: TRBJ2-1; v_call: TRBV11-1; d_call: TRBD2; clone_size: many; cdr3_aa: CASSPTSGRDNEQFF; cdr3_nt: TGTGCCAGCAGTCCGACTAGCGGGAGGGACAATGAGCAGTTCTTC
j_call: TRBJ1-3; v_call: TRBV10-3; d_call: -; clone_size: few; cdr3_aa: CATFRGSGNTIYF; cdr3_nt: TGTGCCACCTTCAGAGGCTCAGGAAACACCATATATTTT
j_call: TRBJ2-7; v_call: TRBV5-1; d_call: TRBD1; clone_size: many; cdr3_aa: CASSFLTGAYYEQYF; cdr3_nt: TGCGCCAGCAGCTTTTTGACAGGGGCCTACTACGAGCAGTACTTC
j_call: TRBJ2-2; v_call: TRBV20-1; d_call: TRBD1; clone_size: -; cdr3_aa: CSADRESTGELFF; cdr3_nt: TGCAGTGCTGACAGGGAAAGCACCGGGGAGCTGTTTTTT
j_call: TRBJ1-1; v_call: TRBV4-3; d_call: -; clone_size: -; cdr3_aa: CASSQEAGTPNTEAFF; cdr3_nt: TGCGCCAGCAGCCAAGAGGCCGGGACACCGAACACTGAAGCTTTCTTT
j_call: TRBJ2-7; v_call: TRBV4-2; d_call: TRBD2; clone_size: -; cdr3_aa: CASSQATRASGSYEQYF; cdr3_nt: TGTGCCAGCAGCCAGGCTACGCGGGCTAGCGGCTCCTACGAGCAGTACTTC
j_call: TRBJ2-7; v_call: TRBV20-1; d_call: -; clone_size: many; cdr3_aa: CSAREDLLNSDEQYF; cdr3_nt: TGCAGTGCTAGGGAAGACCTCTTAAACAGCGACGAGCAGTACTTC
j_call: TRBJ1-3; v_call: TRBV10-3; d_call: TRBD1; clone_size: -; cdr3_aa: CAISESWTGGLGNTIYF; cdr3_nt: TGTGCCATCAGTGAGTCATGGACAGGGGGCCTCGGAAACACCATATATTTT
j_call: TRBJ2-1; v_call: TRBV30; d_call: -; clone_size: many; cdr3_aa: CAWSRGQGEQFF; cdr3_nt: TGTGCCTGGAGTCGCGGCCAGGGTGAGCAGTTCTTC
j_call: TRBJ2-1; v_call: TRBV12-3/TRBV12-4; d_call: TRBD1; clone_size: many; cdr3_aa: CASSDLRQGNNEQFF; cdr3_nt: TGTGCCAGCAGCGACCTTAGACAGGGAAACAATGAGCAGTTCTTC
j_call: TRBJ2-7; v_call: TRBV7-2; d_call: TRBD1; clone_size: -; cdr3_aa: CASSLGPRGLYDQYF; cdr3_nt: TGTGCCAGCAGCTTAGGTCCCAGGGGGCTCTACGATCAGTACTTC
j_call: TRBJ2-7; v_call: TRBV6-2/TRBV6-3; d_call: TRBD2; clone_size: -; cdr3_aa: CASSSGTSSAEQYF; cdr3_nt: TGTGCCAGCAGCTCCGGGACTAGCTCGGCCGAGCAGTACTTC
j_call: TRBJ2-3; v_call: TRBV5-1; d_call: TRBD1; clone_size: many; cdr3_aa: CASRRDRFSTDTQYF; cdr3_nt: TGCGCCAGCAGACGGGACAGATTTAGCACAGATACGCAGTATTTT
j_call: TRBJ1-2; v_call: TRBV28; d_call: -; clone_size: -; cdr3_aa: CASSTPGPAGYGYTF; cdr3_nt: TGTGCCAGCAGTACCCCGGGACCCGCAGGCTATGGCTACACCTTC
j_call: TRBJ1-2; v_call: TRBV6-6; d_call: -; clone_size: -; cdr3_aa: CASSYEAGHGYTF; cdr3_nt: TGTGCCAGCAGTTACGAGGCAGGGCATGGCTACACCTTC
j_call: TRBJ2-7; v_call: TRBV6-1; d_call: -; clone_size: many; cdr3_aa: CASSEQSGYEQYF; cdr3_nt: TGTGCCAGCAGTGAACAAAGCGGCTACGAGCAGTACTTC
j_call: TRBJ2-1; v_call: TRBV7-2; d_call: -; clone_size: many; cdr3_aa: CASSLSWLVTYNEQFF; cdr3_nt: TGTGCCAGCAGCTTAAGCTGGCTAGTCACCTACAATGAGCAGTTCTTC
j_call: TRBJ2-3; v_call: TRBV20-1; d_call: -; clone_size: many; cdr3_aa: CSATSVSTDTQYF; cdr3_nt: TGCAGTGCTACTAGCGTTAGCACAGATACGCAGTATTTT